The TCR beta chain described here comes from a study of blood T cells in healthy people across ages. Sample-barcoded 5' priming and a J-beta primer mix drove a second PCR of roughly 6 to 12 cycles. TCRdb used MiXCR to reprocess the 5' RACE reads, holding one entry per CDR3 protein. Of some 1.4 million distinct CDR3 sequences in the sample, around 39% were seen once. Overall study findings and caveats: The long-lived group displayed more naive CD4+ cells, plus higher diversity, than the aged donors did. Estimates of diversity drawn from one million T cells were considered underestimates.

Germline values: CDR1 MNHEY, CDR2 SVGAGI. V shed 0 bases and J shed 0 bases, with 8 bases lying between them. The CDR3 has 15 residues. As regards this clonotype: Its specificity is not known.

What was sequenced was blood. This clonotype was obtained from a woman under 30 in good health. The chain combines TRBV6-5 with TRBJ1-2; D is ambiguous. DNA for the CDR3: TGTGCCAGCAGTTACTCCGTCACATCTAACTATGGCTACACCTTC. This gives the protein CASSYSVTSNYGYTF.